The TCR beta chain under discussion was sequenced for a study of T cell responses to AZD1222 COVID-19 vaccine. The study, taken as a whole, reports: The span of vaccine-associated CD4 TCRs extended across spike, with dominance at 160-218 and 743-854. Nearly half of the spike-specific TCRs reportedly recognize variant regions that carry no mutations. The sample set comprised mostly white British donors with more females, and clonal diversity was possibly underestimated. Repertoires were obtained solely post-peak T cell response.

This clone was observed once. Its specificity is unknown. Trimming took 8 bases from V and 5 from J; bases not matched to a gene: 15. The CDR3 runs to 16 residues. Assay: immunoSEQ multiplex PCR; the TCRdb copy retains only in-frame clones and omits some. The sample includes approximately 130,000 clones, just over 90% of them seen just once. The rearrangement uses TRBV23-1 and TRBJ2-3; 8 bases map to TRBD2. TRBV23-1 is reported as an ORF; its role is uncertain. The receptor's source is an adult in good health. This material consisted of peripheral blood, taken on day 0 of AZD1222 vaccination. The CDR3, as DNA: TGCGCCAGCGGGGGGGAGGAGCGGGAGATGGGAGATACGCAGTATTTT. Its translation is CASGGEEREMGDTQYF.